This TCR beta chain was retrieved from a study of T cell responses to AZD1222 COVID-19 vaccine. Whole-study results and caveats: Only a handful of AZD1222 recipients, roughly 6 in all, had baseline seropositivity.

The CDR3 length is 14 residues. Unmatched junction bases numbered 6, after V lost 5 bases and J lost 5 bases. Germline-derived CDR1 and CDR2 are LNHDA and SQIVND (reference sequence). About this clone: Its cognate antigen is unknown.

Repertoires were generated with immunoSEQ multiplex PCR, while TCRdb's copy carries only in-frame clones and drops some. The table lists about 140,000 clones, roughly 90% of them singletons. This chain uses TRBV19 with TRBJ2-5; TRBD1 matches at 9 bases. This receptor was obtained from an adult in good health. Sequenced material: peripheral blood, taken on day 0 of AZD1222 vaccination. CDR3 sequence: CASSVGTGYETQYF. The CDR3, as DNA: TGTGCCAGTAGTGTCGGGACAGGGTATGAGACCCAGTACTTC.